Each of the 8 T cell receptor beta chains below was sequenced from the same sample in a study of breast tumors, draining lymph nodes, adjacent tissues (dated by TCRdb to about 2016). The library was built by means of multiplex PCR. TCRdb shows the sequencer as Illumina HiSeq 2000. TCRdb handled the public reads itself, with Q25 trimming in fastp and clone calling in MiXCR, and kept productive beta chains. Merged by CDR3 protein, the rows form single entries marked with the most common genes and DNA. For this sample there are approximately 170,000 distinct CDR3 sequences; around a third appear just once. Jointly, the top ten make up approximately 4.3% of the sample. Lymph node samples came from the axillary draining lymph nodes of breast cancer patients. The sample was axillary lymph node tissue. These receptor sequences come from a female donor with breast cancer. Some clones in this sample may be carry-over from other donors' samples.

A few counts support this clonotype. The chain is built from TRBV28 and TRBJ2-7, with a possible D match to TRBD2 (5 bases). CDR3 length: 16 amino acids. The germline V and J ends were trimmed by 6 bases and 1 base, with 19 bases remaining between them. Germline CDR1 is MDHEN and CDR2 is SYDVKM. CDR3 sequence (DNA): TGTGCCAGCAGCGCGTGGGAGCGAGGGCCTTCCTACGAGCAGTACTTC. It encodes CASSAWERGPSYEQYF.

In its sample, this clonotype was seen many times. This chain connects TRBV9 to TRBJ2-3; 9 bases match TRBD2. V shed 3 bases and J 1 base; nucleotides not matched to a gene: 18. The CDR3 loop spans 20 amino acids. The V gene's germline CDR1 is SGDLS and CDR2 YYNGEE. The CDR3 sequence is CASSALSPSGRRRGTDTQYF. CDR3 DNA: TGTGCCAGCAGCGCCCTCTCCCCAAGCGGGAGGAGAAGAGGCACAGATACGCAGTATTTT.

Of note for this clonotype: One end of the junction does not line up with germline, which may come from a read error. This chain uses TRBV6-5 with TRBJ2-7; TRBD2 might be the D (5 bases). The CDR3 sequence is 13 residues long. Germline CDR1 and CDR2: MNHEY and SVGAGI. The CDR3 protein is CASSHSSGIEQYF. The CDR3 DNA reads TGTGCCAGCAGTCACTCCTCGGGGATCGAGCAGTACTTC.

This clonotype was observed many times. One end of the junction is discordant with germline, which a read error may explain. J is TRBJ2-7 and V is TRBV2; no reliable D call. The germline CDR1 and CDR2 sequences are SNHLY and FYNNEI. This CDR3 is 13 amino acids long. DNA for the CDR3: TGTGCCAGCAGGTTGGATTTAGCCTACGAGCAGTGCTTC. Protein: CASRLDLAYEQCF.

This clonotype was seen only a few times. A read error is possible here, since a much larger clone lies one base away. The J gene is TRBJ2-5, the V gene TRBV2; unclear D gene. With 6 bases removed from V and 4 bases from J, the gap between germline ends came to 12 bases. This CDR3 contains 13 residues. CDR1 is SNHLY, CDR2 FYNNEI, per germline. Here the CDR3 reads CASSPSRRETQYF. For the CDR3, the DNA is TGTGCCAGCAGCCCGAGCAGGAGAGAGACCCAGTACTTC. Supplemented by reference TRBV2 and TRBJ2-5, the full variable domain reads EPEVTQTPSHQVTQMGQEVILRCVPISNHLYFYWYRQILGQKVEFLVSFYNNEISEKSEIFDDQFSVERPDGSNFTLKIRSTKLEDSAMYFCASSPSRRETQYFGPGTRLLVL.

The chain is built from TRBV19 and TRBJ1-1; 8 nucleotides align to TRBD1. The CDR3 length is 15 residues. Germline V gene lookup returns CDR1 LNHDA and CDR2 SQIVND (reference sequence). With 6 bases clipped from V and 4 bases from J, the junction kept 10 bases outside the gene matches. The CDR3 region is CASRTGEAWSTEAFF. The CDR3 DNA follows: TGTGCCAGTAGGACAGGGGAGGCCTGGAGCACTGAAGCTTTCTTT.

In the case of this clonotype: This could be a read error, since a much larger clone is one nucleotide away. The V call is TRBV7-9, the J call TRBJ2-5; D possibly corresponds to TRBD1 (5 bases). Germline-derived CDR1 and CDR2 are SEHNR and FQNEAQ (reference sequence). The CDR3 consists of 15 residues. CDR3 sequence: CASSLGGWEQGTQYF. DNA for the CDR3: TGTGCCAGCAGCTTAGGGGGCTGGGAACAAGGGACCCAGTACTTC.

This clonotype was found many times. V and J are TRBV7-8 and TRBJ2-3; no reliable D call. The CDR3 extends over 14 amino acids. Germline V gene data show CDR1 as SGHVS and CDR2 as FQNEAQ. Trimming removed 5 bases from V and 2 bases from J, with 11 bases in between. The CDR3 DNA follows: TGTGCCAGCAGCAACGGAGCCGTCACAGATACGCAGTATTTT. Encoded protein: CASSNGAVTDTQYF.